The sequence of this T cell receptor beta chain was determined in a study of persistence of HIV-infected CD4 T cells. On this clone itself: Its antigen is currently unknown.

An overlapping HIV-1 Gag peptide pool stimulated these cells at 1 ug/peptide/mL. Memory cells lacking CD40L and CD69 with high CD45RO were sorted. For at least 4 years, plasma HIV-1 RNA was undetectable (<50 copies/mL). Stimulated PBMCs had first been depleted of CD8+ T cells. Germline CDR1 is SGHDT and CDR2 is YYEEEE. The CDR3 contains 15 residues. The trim removed 1 base at V and 5 bases at J, leaving 7 bases unmatched. This was the immunoSEQ version 4 assay in survey mode. Genomic DNA was diluted to 10 ng/uL, up to roughly 1 ug per sample. Here immunoSEQ multiplex PCR was the method, and the copy in TCRdb shows in-frame clones only, minus some. This table has about 41,000 clones, around three quarters appearing once.

The genes are TRBV5-6 and TRBJ2-7; 9 positions match TRBD1. Sequences were derived from CD4+ T cells sorted from PBMCs after 18-hour stimulation, sampled from a patient who received antiretroviral therapy. This receptor was taken from an adult man with HIV who was CMV-seropositive. The CDR3 DNA sequence: TGTGCCAGCAGCTTGCCCGGGACAGGGAGGAACGAGCAGTACTTC. Protein product: CASSLPGTGRNEQYF.